The 25 T cell receptor beta chains reported below all come from one sample, sequenced in a study of identical twins. TCRdb analysed the 5' RACE reads with MiXCR anew, one entry per CDR3 protein. Here the sample spans about 890,000 distinct CDR3 sequences, around 12% being singletons. These same data were also listed under a study on yellow fever vaccine responses in identical twins.

Sequencing was done on a sample of PBMCs. These receptors were taken from a woman under 30 in good health.

The V gene is TRBV6-4, the J gene TRBJ2-2, with 10 bases that match TRBD2. CDR3 length: 15 amino acids. V shed 0 bases, J shed 6 bases, and the junction held 1 base outside the gene matches. Germline V gene lookup returns CDR1 MRHNA and CDR2 SNTAGT. This chain's CDR3 is CASSDSAGGPGELFF. The CDR3 DNA reads as TGTGCCAGCAGTGACTCAGCGGGAGGGCCCGGGGAGCTGTTTTTT.

The chain uses TRBV10-3 and TRBJ2-4; D uncertain. From germline, CDR1 is ENHRY and CDR2 SYGVKD. The length of the CDR3 is 14 residues. Trimming removed 4 bases from V and 7 bases from J, with 14 bases in between. CDR3 region: CAISASTGPNIQYF. The CDR3, as DNA: TGTGCCATCAGTGCATCGACCGGACCTAACATTCAGTACTTC.

This clonotype has a count of ten or more. The J gene is TRBJ2-1, the V gene TRBV7-3, with 12 bases fitting TRBD1. The length of the CDR3 is 14 residues. The trim removed 4 bases at V and 6 bases at J, leaving 1 base unmatched. Per germline, CDR1 SGHTA and CDR2 FQGTGA. The CDR3 DNA reads as TGTGCCAGCAGCTCGGGACAGGGGGCCAATGAGCAGTTCTTC. It encodes CASSSGQGANEQFF.

This clonotype came up once. The rearrangement joins TRBV12-3 or TRBV12-4 to TRBJ2-7, with D tentatively TRBD1 or TRBD2 (6 bases each). There are 13 residues in the CDR3. Trimming removed 2 bases from V and 5 bases from J, with 10 bases in between. Here the CDR3 reads CASSLRGANEQYV. In DNA, the CDR3 is TGTGCCAGCAGTTTAAGGGGGGCGAACGAGCAGTACGTC.

The V gene is TRBV4-2, the J gene TRBJ1-3, with no clear D. With 2 bases removed from V and 6 bases from J, the gap between germline ends came to 5 bases. CDR3 length: 12 amino acids. CDR1 is LGHNA and CDR2 is YNFKEQ in the germline V gene. The CDR3 here is CASSQRENTIYF. For the CDR3, the DNA is TGTGCCAGCAGCCAAAGAGAAAACACCATATATTTT.

This clonotype was detected only a few times. The chain links TRBV27 to TRBJ1-2; no definite D call. Germline V lookup: CDR1 MNHEY, CDR2 SMNVEV (reference sequence). CDR3 length: 13 residues. V was pared by 2 bases and J by 5 bases, with 9 bases between. The CDR3 here is CASSLSQAYGYTF. In DNA, the CDR3 is TGTGCCAGCAGTTTAAGTCAGGCTTATGGCTACACCTTC.

The rearrangement joins TRBV7-9 to TRBJ1-1; 12 bases fit TRBD1. With V trimmed by 5 bases and J by 3 bases, 7 bases remained unmatched. The germline CDR1 and CDR2 sequences are SEHNR and FQNEAQ (reference sequence). The CDR3 has 16 amino acids. The CDR3 region has the DNA TGTGCCAGCAGCCCGGGACAGGGGGCGCGGGACACTGAAGCTTTCTTT. Translation: CASSPGQGARDTEAFF. The full variable domain, with the rest looked up from reference TRBV7-9 and TRBJ1-1, is DTGVSQNPRHKITKRGQNVTFRCDPISEHNRLYWYRQTLGQGPEFLTYFQNEAQLEKSRLLSDRFSAERPKGSFSTLEIQRTEQGDSAMYLCASSPGQGARDTEAFFGQGTRLTVV.

This clonotype occurred a few times. The chain couples TRBV28 to TRBJ1-2; TRBD1 matches at 7 bases. With V trimmed by 4 bases and J by 6 bases, 11 bases remained unmatched. Germline CDR1 and CDR2: MDHEN and SYDVKM. This CDR3 has 15 amino acids. CDR3 protein: CASSSEGAGRNGYTF. In DNA, the CDR3 is TGTGCCAGCAGTTCCGAGGGGGCGGGAAGGAATGGCTACACCTTC.

A few counts support this clonotype. The chain recombines TRBV27 with TRBJ2-2; no definite D call. Trimming stripped 3 bases from V and 3 bases from J, with 8 bases between. The CDR3 loop spans 14 amino acids. From germline, CDR1 is MNHEY and CDR2 SMNVEV (reference sequence). The CDR3 reads CASSFRQDTGELFF. The CDR3, as DNA: TGTGCCAGCAGTTTCCGTCAGGACACCGGGGAGCTGTTTTTT.

This clonotype was detected only a few times. One junction end does not reproduce the germline sequence, and a read error may be involved. This chain links TRBV2 with TRBJ1-1, with 8 positions matching TRBD1. There are 16 residues in the CDR3. Germline assignment: CDR1 SNHLY and CDR2 FYNNEI. CDR3 region: CVSSDFAGGMNTEAFF. CDR3 sequence (DNA): TGTGTCAGCAGTGATTTTGCAGGGGGCATGAACACTGAAGCTTTCTTT.

This clonotype came up many times. The genes are TRBV12-3 or TRBV12-4 and TRBJ1-1; no definite D call. Trimming stripped 9 bases from V and 3 bases from J, with 8 bases between. The CDR3 runs to 11 residues. The CDR3 nucleotides read TGTGCCAGTAGACGGGACACTGAAGCTTTCTTT. Its protein is CASRRDTEAFF.

This clonotype was counted a few times. The chain carries TRBV6-2 or TRBV6-3 and TRBJ2-6; weak D call: TRBD2 (6 bases). The V end lost 7 bases, the J end lost 0 bases, and 16 bases lay between the germline ends. The CDR3 consists of 17 residues. The germline gives CDR1 MNHEY, CDR2 SVGEGT. The CDR3 reads CASTNRGEYSGANVLTF. The CDR3 DNA reads as TGTGCCAGCACAAACCGCGGGGAATACTCTGGGGCCAACGTCCTGACTTTC.

The rearrangement uses TRBV3-1 and TRBJ2-7; D unclear. V was pared by 0 bases and J by 0 bases, with 9 bases between. The V gene's germline CDR1 is LGHDT and CDR2 YNNKEL (reference sequence). This CDR3 has 15 amino acids. CDR3: CASSQDLVSSYEQYV. CDR3 nucleotide sequence: TGTGCCAGCAGCCAAGATCTTGTTAGCTCCTACGAGCAGTACGTC.

There are many counts of this clonotype. V and J are TRBV20-1 and TRBJ2-3, with 10 bases aligning to TRBD2. The CDR3 runs 12 residues. After removal of 5 bases from V and 4 bases from J, the junction contained 0 bases not matched to a gene. In germline, CDR1 is DFQATT, CDR2 SNEGSKA (reference sequence). Here the CDR3 reads CSAGTSADTQYF. The CDR3 DNA follows: TGCAGTGCTGGGACTAGCGCAGATACGCAGTATTTT.

The table lists this clonotype with a few counts. Mismatch with germline at one junction end may stem from a read error. This chain connects TRBV3-1 to TRBJ2-2, with D maybe TRBD1 (5 bases). CDR1 and CDR2 from the germline V gene are LGHDT and YNNKEL (reference sequence). The CDR3 is 14 amino acids. The CDR3 DNA reads TGTGCCAGCGGCCAAGGGGTCAACACCGGGGAGCTGTTTTTT. Encoded protein: CASGQGVNTGELFF. The whole variable domain, remainder taken from reference TRBV3-1 and TRBJ2-2, is DTAVSQTPKYLVTQMGNDKSIKCEQNLGHDTMYWYKQDSKKFLKIMFSYNNKELIINETVPNRFSPKSPDKAHLNLHINSLELGDSAVYFCASGQGVNTGELFFGEGSRLTVL.

The rearrangement uses TRBV20-1 and TRBJ1-1; 9 bases are a match to TRBD1. Germline CDR1 DFQATT, CDR2 SNEGSKA (reference sequence). This CDR3 is 14 amino acids long. Trimming cost V 4 bases and J 5 bases; bases outside gene matches: 8. The CDR3: CSANLQGAGTEAFF. CDR3 nucleotide sequence: TGCAGTGCTAACCTACAGGGGGCAGGGACTGAAGCTTTCTTT.

This clonotype was recorded a few times. This chain uses TRBV7-9 with TRBJ1-5, with D perhaps TRBD1 (5 bases). The length of the CDR3 is 14 residues. The germline gives CDR1 SEHNR, CDR2 FQNEAQ (reference sequence). V was pared by 5 bases and J by 4 bases, with 12 bases between. CDR3 amino acids: CASSPDSRNQPQHF. CDR3 DNA: TGTGCCAGCAGCCCCGACAGCAGAAATCAGCCCCAGCATTTT.

Concerning this clonotype itself: The junction differs from germline at one of its ends, possibly a read error. V is TRBV5-5 and J is TRBJ2-3, with D maybe TRBD1 (6 bases). Germline loops: CDR1 SGHKS, CDR2 YYEKEE (reference sequence). The CDR3 sequence is 15 residues long. The CDR3 sequence: CASSSSPGGTNTQYF. The CDR3 region has the DNA TGTGCCAGCAGTTCCTCCCCTGGGGGCACAAATACGCAGTATTTT.

The chain carries TRBV9 and TRBJ2-1; no clear D gene. This CDR3 is 17 amino acids long. V dropped 0 bases and J dropped 2 bases, with 15 bases sitting between them. The germline gives CDR1 SGDLS, CDR2 YYNGEE. CDR3 residues: CASSVASEVAPYNEQFF. DNA of the CDR3: TGTGCCAGCAGCGTAGCTAGTGAGGTAGCCCCCTACAATGAGCAGTTCTTC.

The chain links TRBV14 to TRBJ2-3; perhaps TRBD2 as D (5 bases). V was clipped by 1 base and J by 2 bases, with 13 bases between them. Looked up from germline, CDR1 is SGHDN and CDR2 is FVKESK. The CDR3 has 16 amino acids. CDR3 loop: CASSQVRSGPTDTQYF. CDR3 bases: TGTGCCAGCAGCCAAGTGAGAAGCGGACCCACAGATACGCAGTATTTT. The full variable domain, its missing parts supplied by reference TRBV14 and TRBJ2-3, is EAGVTQFPSHSVIEKGQTVTLRCDPISGHDNLYWYRRVMGKEIKFLLHFVKESKQDESGMPNNRFLAERTGGTYSTLKVQPAELEDSGVYFCASSQVRSGPTDTQYFGPGTRLTVL.

This clonotype was seen a handful of times. The chain joins TRBV5-1 to TRBJ1-1, with a possible D match to TRBD1 (6 bases). Germline V lookup: CDR1 SGHRS, CDR2 YFSETQ. This CDR3 spans 14 amino acids. The germline V and J ends were trimmed by 0 bases and 3 bases, with 9 bases remaining between them. In nucleotides, the CDR3 is TGCGCCAGCAGCTTGGGCAGGGGAGACACTGAAGCTTTCTTT. It is translated as CASSLGRGDTEAFF. The variable domain in full, with the rest retrieved from reference TRBV5-1 and TRBJ1-1, is KAGVTQTPRYLIKTRGQQVTLSCSPISGHRSVSWYQQTPGQGLQFLFEYFSETQRNKGNFPGRFSGRQFSNSRSEMNVSTLELGDSALYLCASSLGRGDTEAFFGQGTRLTVV.

This chain uses TRBV5-1 with TRBJ1-1; TRBD1 aligns across 9 bases. The trim removed 2 bases at V and 1 base at J, leaving 3 bases unmatched. CDR3 length equals 15 residues. Per germline, CDR1 SGHRS and CDR2 YFSETQ. CDR3 sequence: CASSFLTGGNTEAFF. CDR3 bases: TGCGCCAGCAGCTTCCTGACAGGGGGGAACACTGAAGCTTTCTTT. The whole variable domain, remainder taken from reference TRBV5-1 and TRBJ1-1, is KAGVTQTPRYLIKTRGQQVTLSCSPISGHRSVSWYQQTPGQGLQFLFEYFSETQRNKGNFPGRFSGRQFSNSRSEMNVSTLELGDSALYLCASSFLTGGNTEAFFGQGTRLTVV.

This clonotype was detected a few times. The genes are TRBV20-1 and TRBJ2-3; TRBD1 matches at 7 bases. The V gene end was trimmed by 3 bases and the J gene end by 2 bases; junction bases not matched to a gene: 8. Germline V gives CDR1 DFQATT, CDR2 SNEGSKA (reference sequence). The CDR3 is 15 residues long. CDR3 DNA sequence: TGCAGTGCTAGCCTCCGGGACAGAGACACAGATACGCAGTATTTT. This gives the protein CSASLRDRDTDTQYF.

The table lists this clonotype with a few counts. This rearrangement joins TRBV11-2 to TRBJ2-7; a weak D match, TRBD1 (6 bases). CDR3 length: 14 residues. V was shortened by 1 base and J by 7 bases, with 14 bases between the two germline ends. Germline V lookup: CDR1 SGHAT, CDR2 FQNNGV. The DNA for the CDR3 is TGTGCCAGCAGCTTAGTGGCAGGGGCGGAAGAGCAGTACGTC. This sequence encodes CASSLVAGAEEQYV.

Only a few counts were recorded for this clonotype. V and J are TRBV2 and TRBJ1-1; perhaps TRBD1 as D (6 bases). Between the trimmed V and J ends, which lost 7 bases and 6 bases, there was a span of 21 bases. From germline, CDR1 is SNHLY and CDR2 FYNNEI. The CDR3 contains 15 residues. In DNA, the CDR3 is TGTGCCAGCACCGCCGCCCGGGGGCGGGGGTCTGAAGCTTTCTTT. Its translation is CASTAARGRGSEAFF. Based on the CDR3 plus reference TRBV2 and TRBJ1-1, the full variable domain is EPEVTQTPSHQVTQMGQEVILRCVPISNHLYFYWYRQILGQKVEFLVSFYNNEISEKSEIFDDQFSVERPDGSNFTLKIRSTKLEDSAMYFCASTAARGRGSEAFFGQGTRLTVV.